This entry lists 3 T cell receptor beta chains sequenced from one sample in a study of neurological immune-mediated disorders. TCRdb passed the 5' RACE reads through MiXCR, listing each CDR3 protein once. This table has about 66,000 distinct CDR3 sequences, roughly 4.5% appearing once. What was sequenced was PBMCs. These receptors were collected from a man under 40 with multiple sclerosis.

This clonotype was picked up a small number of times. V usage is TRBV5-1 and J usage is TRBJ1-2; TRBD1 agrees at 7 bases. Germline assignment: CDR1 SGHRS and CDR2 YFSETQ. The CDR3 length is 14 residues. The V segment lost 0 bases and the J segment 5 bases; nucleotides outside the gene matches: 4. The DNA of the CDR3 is TGCGCCAGCAGCTTGGACAGGGGAAAGTATGGCTACACCTTC. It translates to CASSLDRGKYGYTF.

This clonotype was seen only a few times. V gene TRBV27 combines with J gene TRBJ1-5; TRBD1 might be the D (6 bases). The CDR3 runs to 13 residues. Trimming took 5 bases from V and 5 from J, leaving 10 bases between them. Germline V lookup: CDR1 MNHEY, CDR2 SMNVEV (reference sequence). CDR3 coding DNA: TGTGCCAGCAGTCTGGACAGTGATCAGCCCCAGCATTTT. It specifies CASSLDSDQPQHF.

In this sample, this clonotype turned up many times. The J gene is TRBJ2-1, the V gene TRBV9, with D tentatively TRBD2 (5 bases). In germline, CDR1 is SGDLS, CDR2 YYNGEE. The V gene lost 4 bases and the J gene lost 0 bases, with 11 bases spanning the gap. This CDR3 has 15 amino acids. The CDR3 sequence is CASSQDYSSYNEQFF. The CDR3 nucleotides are TGTGCCAGCAGCCAAGACTACAGCTCCTACAATGAGCAGTTCTTC.